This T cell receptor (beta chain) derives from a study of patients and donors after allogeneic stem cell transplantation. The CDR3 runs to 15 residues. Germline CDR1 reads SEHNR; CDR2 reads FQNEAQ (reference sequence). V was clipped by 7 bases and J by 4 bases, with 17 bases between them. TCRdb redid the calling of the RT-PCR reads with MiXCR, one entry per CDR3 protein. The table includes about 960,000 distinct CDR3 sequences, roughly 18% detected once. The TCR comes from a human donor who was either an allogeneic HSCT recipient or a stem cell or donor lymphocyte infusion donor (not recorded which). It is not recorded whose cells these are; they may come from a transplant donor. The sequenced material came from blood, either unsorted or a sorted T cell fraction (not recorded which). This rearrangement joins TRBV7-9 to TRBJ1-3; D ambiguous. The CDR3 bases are TGTGCCAGCACCTACGGGGAAGGCTCCGGAAACACCATATATTTT. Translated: CASTYGEGSGNTIYF.